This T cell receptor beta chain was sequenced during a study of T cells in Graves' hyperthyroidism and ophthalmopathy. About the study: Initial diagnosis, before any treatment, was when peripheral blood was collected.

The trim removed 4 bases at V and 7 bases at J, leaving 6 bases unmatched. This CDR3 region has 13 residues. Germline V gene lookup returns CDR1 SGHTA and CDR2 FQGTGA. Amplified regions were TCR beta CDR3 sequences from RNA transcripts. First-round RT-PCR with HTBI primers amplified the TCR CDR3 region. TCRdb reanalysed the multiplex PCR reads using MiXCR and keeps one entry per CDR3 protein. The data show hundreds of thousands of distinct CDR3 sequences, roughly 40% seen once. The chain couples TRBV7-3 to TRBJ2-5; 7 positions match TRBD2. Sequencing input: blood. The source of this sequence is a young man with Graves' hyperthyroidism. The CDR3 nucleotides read TGTGCCAGCAGCTCGGACCCGGGGGGGACCCAGTACTTC. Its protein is CASSSDPGGTQYF.